This T cell receptor (beta chain) was sequenced during a study of blood T cells in healthy people across ages. A J-beta primer mix and a sample-barcoded 5' primer were used in a second PCR of about 7 to 12 cycles. From the 5' RACE reads, TCRdb called clonotypes with MiXCR, one entry per CDR3 protein. This table has around 690,000 distinct CDR3 sequences, 58% appearing once. Collection of about 9.4 milliliters of peripheral blood was performed for each donor. The study isolated at least 7 million PBMCs from each sample. This CDR3 contains 15 residues. With 5 bases removed from V and 3 bases from J, the gap between germline ends came to 17 bases. Germline CDR1 reads SGHVS; CDR2 reads FQNEAQ. This clonotype was picked up a small number of times.

This receptor was identified in a man aged 55 to 70 in good health. The chain has TRBV7-8 and TRBJ2-7, with D perhaps matching TRBD2 (6 bases). Source material: blood. CDR3 in DNA: TGTGCCAGCAGCCGGCGGGGCGGGGCTATCTACGAGCAGTACTTC. Translation gives CASSRRGGAIYEQYF.